This TCR beta chain was captured by sequencing in a study of graft-versus-host responses after intestinal transplantation. Broader study findings: Researchers found GvH clones in recipient marrow, and some showed up first in ileum or blood.

As to this clone: Its antigen is not known.

CDR3 size: 17 residues. Germline-derived CDR1 and CDR2 are SEHNR and FQNEAQ (reference sequence). V was clipped by 1 base and J by 3 bases; unmatched bases: 9. Using immunoSEQ multiplex PCR, the repertoire was profiled, and TCRdb retains in-frame clones only, with some absent. The table lists under 100,000 clones, 90% of them singletons. This sequence joins TRBV7-9 and TRBJ2-5; 9 positions agree with TRBD2. Here the sequenced sample was PBMCs, taken just under 460 days after intestinal transplant. The TCR comes from a human patient who received an intestinal transplant, so some T cells may come from the graft donor. CDR3 loop: CASSLGLRLAGKETQYF. CDR3 coding DNA: TGTGCCAGCAGCTTAGGTTTGAGGCTAGCGGGGAAAGAGACCCAGTACTTC. The full variable domain, its missing parts supplied by reference TRBV7-9 and TRBJ2-5, is DTGVSQNPRHKITKRGQNVTFRCDPISEHNRLYWYRQTLGQGPEFLTYFQNEAQLEKSRLLSDRFSAERPKGSFSTLEIQRTEQGDSAMYLCASSLGLRLAGKETQYFGPGTRLLVL.